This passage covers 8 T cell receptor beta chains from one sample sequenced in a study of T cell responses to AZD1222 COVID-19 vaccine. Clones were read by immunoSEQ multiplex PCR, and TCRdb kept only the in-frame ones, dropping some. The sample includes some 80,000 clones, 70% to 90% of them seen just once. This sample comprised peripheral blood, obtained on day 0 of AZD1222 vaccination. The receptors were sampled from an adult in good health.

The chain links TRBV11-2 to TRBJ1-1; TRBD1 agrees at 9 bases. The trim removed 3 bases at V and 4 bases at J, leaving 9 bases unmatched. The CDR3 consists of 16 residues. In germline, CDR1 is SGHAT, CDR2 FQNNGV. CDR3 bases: TGTGCCAGCAGCTTTGCTACAGGGGGCGCGGGCACTGAAGCTTTCTTT. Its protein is CASSFATGGAGTEAFF.

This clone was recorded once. The CDR3 sequence: CASSFRSKPHEQFF. The CDR3 DNA reads as TGTGCCAGCAGCTTCCGGAGCAAGCCCCATGAGCAGTTCTTC. The V call is TRBV5-6, the J call TRBJ2-1; D call uncertain. Germline-derived CDR1 and CDR2 are SGHDT and YYEEEE. V dropped 2 bases and J dropped 8 bases, with 14 bases sitting between them. The CDR3 totals 14 residues.

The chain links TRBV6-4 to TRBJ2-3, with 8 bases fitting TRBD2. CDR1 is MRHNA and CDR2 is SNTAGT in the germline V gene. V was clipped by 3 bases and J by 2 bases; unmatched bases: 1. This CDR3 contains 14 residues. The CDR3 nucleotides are TGTGCCAGCAGTGAAGCGGGGGACACAGATACGCAGTATTTT. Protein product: CASSEAGDTDTQYF.

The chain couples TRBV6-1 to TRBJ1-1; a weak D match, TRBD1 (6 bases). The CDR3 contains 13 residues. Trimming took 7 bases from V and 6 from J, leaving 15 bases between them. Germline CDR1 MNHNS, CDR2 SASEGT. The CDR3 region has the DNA TGTGCCAGCACCCCAGGGGTTTTCCCTGAAGCTTTCTTT. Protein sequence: CASTPGVFPEAFF.

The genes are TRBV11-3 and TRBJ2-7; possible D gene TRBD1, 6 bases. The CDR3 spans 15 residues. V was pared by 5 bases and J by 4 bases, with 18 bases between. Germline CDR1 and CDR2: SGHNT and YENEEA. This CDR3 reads CASSESGTSTYEQYF. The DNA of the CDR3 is TGTGCCAGCAGCGAATCCGGGACATCTACTTACGAGCAGTACTTC.

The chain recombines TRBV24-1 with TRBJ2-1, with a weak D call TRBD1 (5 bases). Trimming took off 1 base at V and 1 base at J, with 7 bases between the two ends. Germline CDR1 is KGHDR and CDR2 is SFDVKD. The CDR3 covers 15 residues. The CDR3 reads CATSDFTGSYNEQFF. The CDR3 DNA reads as TGTGCCACCAGTGATTTTACAGGTTCCTACAATGAGCAGTTCTTC.

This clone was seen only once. Written as DNA, the CDR3 is TGCAGCGTTGAAGCGGTGCTCGGCACTGAAGCTTTCTTT. Translated, it gives CSVEAVLGTEAFF. This rearrangement joins TRBV29-1 to TRBJ1-1; the D is unclear. Germline V gene sequence: CDR1 SQVTM, CDR2 ANQGSEA. The CDR3 sequence is 13 residues long. V gave up 1 base and J gave up 4 bases, with 10 bases separating them.

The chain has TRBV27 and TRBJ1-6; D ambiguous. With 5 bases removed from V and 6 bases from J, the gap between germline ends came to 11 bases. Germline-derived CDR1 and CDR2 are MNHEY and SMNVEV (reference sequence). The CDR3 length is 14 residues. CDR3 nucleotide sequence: TGTGCCAGCAGTCTCGGCCGGGCTAATTCACCCCTCCACTTT. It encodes CASSLGRANSPLHF.